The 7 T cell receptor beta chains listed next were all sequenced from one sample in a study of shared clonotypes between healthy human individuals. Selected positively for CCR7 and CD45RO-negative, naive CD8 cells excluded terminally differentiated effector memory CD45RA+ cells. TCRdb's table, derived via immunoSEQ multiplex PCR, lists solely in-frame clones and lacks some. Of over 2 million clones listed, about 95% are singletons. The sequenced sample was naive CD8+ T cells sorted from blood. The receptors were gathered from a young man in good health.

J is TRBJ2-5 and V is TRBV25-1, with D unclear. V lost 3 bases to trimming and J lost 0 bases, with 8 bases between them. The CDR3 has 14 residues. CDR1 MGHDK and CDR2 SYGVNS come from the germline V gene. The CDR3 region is CASSDHVYQETQYF. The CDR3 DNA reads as TGTGCCAGCAGTGATCATGTTTACCAAGAGACCCAGTACTTC.

Here the CDR3 reads CASSFGGLGYTF. In DNA, the CDR3 is TGTGCCAGCAGCTTTGGAGGGTTGGGCTACACCTTC. This chain uses TRBV7-9 with TRBJ1-2; D is uncertain. Germline CDR1 reads SEHNR; CDR2 reads FQNEAQ (reference sequence). Trimming shortened V by 3 bases and J by 8 bases, and 10 bases separated the two germline ends. The CDR3 has 12 residues.

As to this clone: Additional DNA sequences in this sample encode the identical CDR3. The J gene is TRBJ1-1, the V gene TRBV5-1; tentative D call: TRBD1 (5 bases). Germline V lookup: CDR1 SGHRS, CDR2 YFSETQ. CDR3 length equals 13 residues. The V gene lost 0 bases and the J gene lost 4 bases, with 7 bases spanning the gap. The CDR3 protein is CASSLGGGTEAFF. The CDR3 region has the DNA TGCGCCAGCAGCTTGGGTGGGGGCACTGAAGCTTTCTTT.

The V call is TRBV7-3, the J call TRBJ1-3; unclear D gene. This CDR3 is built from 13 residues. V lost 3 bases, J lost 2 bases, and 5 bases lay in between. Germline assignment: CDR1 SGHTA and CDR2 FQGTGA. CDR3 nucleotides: TGTGCCAGCAGCTTCGAGGCTGGAAACACCATATATTTT. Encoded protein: CASSFEAGNTIYF. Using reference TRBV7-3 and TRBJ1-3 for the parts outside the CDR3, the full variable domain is GAGVSQTPSNKVTEKGKYVELRCDPISGHTALYWYRQSLGQGPEFLIYFQGTGAADDSGLPNDRFFAVRPEGSVSTLKIQRTERGDSAVYLCASSFEAGNTIYFGEGSWLTVV.

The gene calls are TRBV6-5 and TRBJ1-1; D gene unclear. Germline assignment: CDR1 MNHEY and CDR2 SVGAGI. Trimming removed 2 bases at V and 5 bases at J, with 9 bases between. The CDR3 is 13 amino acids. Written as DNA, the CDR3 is TGTGCCAGCAGTTACGGCATAGATACTGAAGCTTTCTTT. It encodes CASSYGIDTEAFF.

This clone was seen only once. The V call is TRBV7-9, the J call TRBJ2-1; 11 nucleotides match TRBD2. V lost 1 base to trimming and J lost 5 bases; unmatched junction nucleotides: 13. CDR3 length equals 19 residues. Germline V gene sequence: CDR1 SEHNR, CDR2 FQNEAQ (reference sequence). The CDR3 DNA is TGTGCCAGCAGCTTAGTCCCCACTAGCGGGGGAGCCCCCGACAATGAGCAGTTCTTC. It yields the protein CASSLVPTSGGAPDNEQFF.

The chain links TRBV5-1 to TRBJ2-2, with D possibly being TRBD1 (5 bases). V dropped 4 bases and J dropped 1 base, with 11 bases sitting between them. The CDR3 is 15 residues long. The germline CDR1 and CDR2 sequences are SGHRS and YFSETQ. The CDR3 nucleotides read TGCGCCAGCAGCATATCAACAGGGAACACCGGGGAGCTGTTTTTT. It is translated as CASSISTGNTGELFF.